Presented here are 3 T cell receptor beta chains from one specimen sequenced in a study of shared clonotypes between healthy human individuals. The table came from immunoSEQ multiplex PCR; TCRdb's copy has only in-frame clones and leaves some out. Here the sample spans about 1.5 million clones, around 98% being singletons. Material for sequencing was naive CD4+ T cells sorted from blood. Noted subset: CD45RA+ positively selected. The receptors originated from a man aged 25-40 years in good health.

The J gene is TRBJ1-4, the V gene TRBV28; TRBD1 is a possible D gene (5 bases). Germline values: CDR1 MDHEN, CDR2 SYDVKM. CDR3 length equals 15 residues. V was cut by 7 bases and J by 5 bases, with 17 bases left in between. The CDR3: CASKIMGTANEKLFF. Here the CDR3 DNA reads TGTGCCAGCAAAATTATGGGGACGGCAAATGAAAAACTGTTTTTT.

V is TRBV19 and J is TRBJ1-5, with TRBD1 as a possible D gene (5 bases). The CDR3 has 16 residues. V lost 4 bases and J lost 0, with 13 bases in between. In germline, CDR1 is LNHDA, CDR2 SQIVND (reference sequence). The CDR3 sequence is CASSTWGGDSNQPQHF. The CDR3 DNA follows: TGTGCCAGTAGTACTTGGGGAGGGGATAGCAATCAGCCCCAGCATTTT.

The chain uses TRBV27 and TRBJ2-3; TRBD1 is a possible D gene (6 bases). In germline, CDR1 is MNHEY, CDR2 SMNVEV (reference sequence). With 2 bases removed from V and 4 bases from J, the gap between germline ends came to 10 bases. CDR3 length: 14 residues. CDR3 sequence: CASSLQGRPDTQYF. The CDR3 DNA sequence: TGTGCCAGCAGTTTACAGGGGCGGCCAGATACGCAGTATTTT.